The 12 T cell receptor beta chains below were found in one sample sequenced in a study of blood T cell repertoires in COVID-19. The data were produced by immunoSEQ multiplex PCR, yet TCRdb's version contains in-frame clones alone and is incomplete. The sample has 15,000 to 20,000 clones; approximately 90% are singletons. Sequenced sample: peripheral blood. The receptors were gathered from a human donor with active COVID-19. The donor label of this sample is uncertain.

CDR3 amino acids: CASSTQGSGANVLTF. In DNA form, the CDR3 reads TGTGCCAGTAGCACGCAGGGTTCTGGGGCCAACGTCCTGACTTTC. The genes are TRBV19 and TRBJ2-6; a possible D gene is TRBD1 (5 bases). The CDR3 is 15 amino acids. Per germline, CDR1 LNHDA and CDR2 SQIVND (reference sequence). Between the trimmed V and J ends, which lost 6 bases and 1 base, there was a span of 10 bases.

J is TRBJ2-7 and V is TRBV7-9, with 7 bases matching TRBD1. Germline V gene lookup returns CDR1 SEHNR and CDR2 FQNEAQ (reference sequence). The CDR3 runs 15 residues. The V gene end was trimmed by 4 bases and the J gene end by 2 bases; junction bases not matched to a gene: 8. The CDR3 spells CASSSTGKSPYEQYF. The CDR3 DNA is TGTGCCAGCAGCTCGACAGGGAAATCGCCCTACGAGCAGTACTTC.

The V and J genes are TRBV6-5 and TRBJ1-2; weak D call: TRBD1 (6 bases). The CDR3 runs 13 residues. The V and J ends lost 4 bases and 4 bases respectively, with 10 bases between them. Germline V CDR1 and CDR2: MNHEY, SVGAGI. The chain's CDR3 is CASSLDRIYGYTF. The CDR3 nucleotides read TGTGCCAGCAGTTTAGACAGGATCTATGGCTACACCTTC.

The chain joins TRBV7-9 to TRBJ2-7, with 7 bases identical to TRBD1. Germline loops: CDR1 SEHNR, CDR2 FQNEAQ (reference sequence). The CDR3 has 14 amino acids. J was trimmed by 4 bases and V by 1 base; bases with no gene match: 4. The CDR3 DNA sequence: TGTGCCAGCAGCTTAGGTACAGGGGTTTACGAGCAGTACTTC. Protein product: CASSLGTGVYEQYF.

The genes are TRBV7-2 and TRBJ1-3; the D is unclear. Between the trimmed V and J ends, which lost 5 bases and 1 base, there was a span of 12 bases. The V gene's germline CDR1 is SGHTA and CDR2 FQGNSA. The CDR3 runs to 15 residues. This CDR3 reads CASSPSLVSGNTIYF. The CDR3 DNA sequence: TGTGCCAGCAGCCCTAGCCTGGTGTCTGGAAACACCATATATTTT.

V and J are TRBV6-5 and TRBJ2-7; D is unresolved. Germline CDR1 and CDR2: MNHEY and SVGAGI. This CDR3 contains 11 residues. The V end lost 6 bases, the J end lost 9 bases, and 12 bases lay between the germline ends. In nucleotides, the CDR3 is TGTGCCAGCAGAACGGGTCAAGTGCAGTACTTC. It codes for CASRTGQVQYF.

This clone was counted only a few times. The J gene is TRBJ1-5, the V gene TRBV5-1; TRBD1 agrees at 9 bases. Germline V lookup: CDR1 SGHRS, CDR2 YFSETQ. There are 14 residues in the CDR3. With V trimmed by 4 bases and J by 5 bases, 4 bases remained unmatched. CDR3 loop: CASSPGDRDQPQHF. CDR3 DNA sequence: TGCGCCAGCAGCCCAGGGGACAGGGATCAGCCCCAGCATTTT.

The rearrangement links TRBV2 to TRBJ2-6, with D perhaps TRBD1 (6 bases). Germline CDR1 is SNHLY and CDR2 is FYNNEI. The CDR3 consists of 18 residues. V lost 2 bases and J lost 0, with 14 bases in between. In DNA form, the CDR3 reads TGTGCCAGCAGTGAAAGTGGACAGAGAATCTCTGGGGCCAACGTCCTGACTTTC. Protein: CASSESGQRISGANVLTF.

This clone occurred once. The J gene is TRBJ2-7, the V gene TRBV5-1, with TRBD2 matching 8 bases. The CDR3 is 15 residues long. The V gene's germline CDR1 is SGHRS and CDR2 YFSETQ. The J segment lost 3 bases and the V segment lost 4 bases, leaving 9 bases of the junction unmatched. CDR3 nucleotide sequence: TGCGCCAGCAGCCCCCTGGATAGCGGGGTCTACGAGCAGTACTTC. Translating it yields CASSPLDSGVYEQYF.

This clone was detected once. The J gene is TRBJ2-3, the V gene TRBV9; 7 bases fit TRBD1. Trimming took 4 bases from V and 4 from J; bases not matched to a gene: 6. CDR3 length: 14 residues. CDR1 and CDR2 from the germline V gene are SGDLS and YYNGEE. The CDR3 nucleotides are TGTGCCAGCAGCAGACAGGGCCTCGCAGATACGCAGTATTTT. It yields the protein CASSRQGLADTQYF. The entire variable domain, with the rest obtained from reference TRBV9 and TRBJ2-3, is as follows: DSGVTQTPKHLITATGQRVTLRCSPRSGDLSVYWYQQSLDQGLQFLIQYYNGEERAKGNILERFSAQQFPDLHSELNLSSLELGDSALYFCASSRQGLADTQYFGPGTRLTVL.

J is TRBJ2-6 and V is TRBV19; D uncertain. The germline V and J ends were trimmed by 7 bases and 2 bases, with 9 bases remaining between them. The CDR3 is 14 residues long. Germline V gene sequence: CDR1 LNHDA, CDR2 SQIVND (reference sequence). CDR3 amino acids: CASKSGTGANVLTF. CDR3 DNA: TGTGCCAGTAAATCGGGTACTGGGGCCAACGTCCTGACTTTC. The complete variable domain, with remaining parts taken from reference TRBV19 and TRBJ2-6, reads DGGITQSPKYLFRKEGQNVTLSCEQNLNHDAMYWYRQDPGQGLRLIYYSQIVNDFQKGDIAEGYSVSREKKESFPLTVTSAQKNPTAFYLCASKSGTGANVLTFGAGSRLTVL.

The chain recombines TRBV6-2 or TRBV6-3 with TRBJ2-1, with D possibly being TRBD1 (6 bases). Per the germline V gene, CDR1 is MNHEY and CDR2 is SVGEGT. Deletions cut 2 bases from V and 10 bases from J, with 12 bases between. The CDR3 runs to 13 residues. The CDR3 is CASSYATGFEQFF. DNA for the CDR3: TGTGCCAGCAGTTACGCCACAGGGTTCGAGCAGTTCTTC.